The rows below give T cell receptor beta chains drawn from one sample of a study of blood T cell repertoires in COVID-19. This table comes from immunoSEQ multiplex PCR, and its TCRdb copy is limited to in-frame clones, with some not included. The table has approximately 190,000 clones, about 85% seen once; the top ten hold approximately 21%. The sample consisted of peripheral blood. The receptors here all came from a man in his 60s with active or convalescent COVID-19. The CDR3 runs from the conserved cysteine through the conserved F or W. The D gene is left open where the match is weak. Clone size is not always given. Where it is, it says once, few, many or a class for expanded clones.

clone_size j_call d_call v_call cdr3_aa cdr3_nt
NA TRBJ2-2 TRBD2 TRBV9 CASSVRTSGGTNTGELFF TGTGCCAGCAGCGTGCGGACTAGCGGGGGGACGAACACCGGGGAGCTGTTTTTT
few TRBJ1-1 TRBD1 TRBV27 CASSLLVTGGTEAFF TGTGCCAGCAGTTTATTGGTGACAGGGGGCACTGAAGCTTTCTTT
NA TRBJ1-1 TRBD1 TRBV10-3 CAISDPGQGNTEAFF TGTGCCATCAGTGACCCGGGACAGGGTAATACTGAAGCTTTCTTT
NA TRBJ2-6 TRBD1 TRBV4-2 CASSHGQGSSGANVLTF TGTGCCAGCAGCCATGGACAGGGAAGCTCTGGGGCCAACGTCCTGACTTTC
NA TRBJ1-6 NA TRBV15 CATSRGGSPGSPLHF TGTGCCACCAGCAGAGGGGGCAGTCCGGGTTCACCCCTCCACTTT
NA TRBJ2-1 TRBD2 TRBV5-1 CASSSSVSSGGLNEQFF TGCGCCAGCAGCTCCTCGGTTTCTAGCGGGGGTCTCAATGAGCAGTTCTTC
NA TRBJ2-3 TRBD2 TRBV19 CASSINGGGLPQYF TGTGCCAGTAGTATAAATGGGGGGGGACTTCCGCAGTATTTT
NA TRBJ2-5 TRBD1 TRBV19 CASSRNRGQETQYF TGTGCCAGTAGTAGGAACAGGGGACAAGAGACCCAGTACTTC
NA TRBJ2-3 TRBD2 TRBV19 CASSIRGGRTDTQYF TGTGCCAGTAGTATACGGGGGGGCAGGACAGATACGCAGTATTTT
NA TRBJ2-7 NA TRBV6-1 CASSDEGGTVKSEQYF TGTGCCAGCAGTGATGAGGGGGGGACTGTGAAGTCCGAGCAGTACTTC
NA TRBJ1-6 TRBD1 TRBV2 CASNPTGVNSPLHF TGTGCCAGCAACCCGACAGGGGTTAATTCACCCCTCCACTTT
NA TRBJ2-3 TRBD2 TRBV5-4 CASSLAGGGSTDTQYF TGTGCCAGCAGCTTGGCCGGCGGGGGGAGCACAGATACGCAGTATTTT
NA TRBJ2-2 NA TRBV29-1 CSVTTYGGGELFF TGCAGCGTAACTACATACGGGGGTGGGGAGCTGTTTTTT
NA TRBJ1-2 TRBD1 TRBV4-1 CASSFAGTAVYGYTF TGCGCCAGCAGCTTTGCAGGGACAGCGGTTTATGGCTACACCTTC
NA TRBJ1-5 NA TRBV6-6 CASSYGSLLHF TGTGCCAGCAGTTACGGTAGCCTCCTGCATTTT
NA TRBJ2-5 TRBD2 TRBV2 CASSERRTSGFQETQYF TGTGCCAGCAGTGAGCGAAGGACTAGCGGGTTCCAAGAGACCCAGTACTTC
NA TRBJ1-6 TRBD1 TRBV23-1 CASRPKTGVNSPLHF TGCGCCAGCAGGCCTAAGACAGGGGTGAATTCACCCCTCCACTTT
once TRBJ1-1 TRBD1 TRBV11-2 CASSSTGGLAFF TGTGCCAGCAGCTCGACAGGGGGCTTAGCTTTCTTT
NA TRBJ1-2 TRBD1 TRBV6-6 CASSHGQGAGYGYTF TGTGCCAGCAGTCACGGACAGGGGGCGGGCTATGGCTACACCTTC
NA TRBJ2-3 TRBD1 TRBV28 CASSSWGGQGANIGTDTQYF TGTGCCAGCAGTTCCTGGGGAGGACAGGGGGCGAATATAGGAACAGATACGCAGTATTTT
NA TRBJ1-5 NA TRBV6-6 CASSPTGRGIYSNQPQHF TGTGCCAGCAGTCCAACAGGGCGGGGGATCTATAGCAATCAGCCCCAGCATTTT
few TRBJ1-1 NA TRBV3-1/TRBV3-2 CASSQGDTEAFF TGTGCCAGCAGCCAAGGAGACACTGAAGCTTTCTTT
NA TRBJ1-2 NA TRBV18 CASSPSRNRVGGYTF TGTGCCAGCTCACCAAGTAGGAACAGGGTTGGTGGCTACACCTTC
few TRBJ1-6 NA TRBV19 CASSIGAHSYNSPLHF TGTGCCAGTAGTATAGGAGCCCACTCCTATAATTCACCCCTCCACTTT
NA TRBJ2-7 TRBD2 TRBV2 CASSEALTSGGYEQYF TGTGCCAGCAGTGAAGCGTTAACTAGCGGGGGATACGAGCAGTACTTC
NA TRBJ1-1 TRBD1 TRBV7-9 CASSLAVHRGNTEAFF TGTGCCAGCAGCTTAGCAGTCCACAGGGGGAACACTGAAGCTTTCTTT
NA TRBJ1-3 NA TRBV6-5 CASSFLQPSSGNTIYF TGTGCCAGCAGTTTTTTACAGCCAAGCTCTGGAAACACCATATATTTT
NA TRBJ2-1 NA TRBV14 CASSPLGQLNEQFF TGTGCCAGCAGCCCGCTAGGACAGCTTAATGAGCAGTTCTTC
once TRBJ1-1 TRBD1 TRBV5-1 CASSLLTGTGGWNTEAFF TGCGCCAGCAGCTTACTAACCGGGACAGGTGGCTGGAACACTGAAGCTTTCTTT
NA TRBJ2-1 TRBD2 TRBV15 CATSRKRGGTVGEQFF TGTGCCACCAGCAGAAAGCGGGGGGGGACTGTGGGTGAGCAGTTCTTC
NA TRBJ1-2 TRBD1 TRBV24-1 CATSATGYGYTF TGTGCCACCAGTGCGACAGGGTATGGCTACACCTTC
NA TRBJ2-1 TRBD1 TRBV5-1 CASAQTGGTLFEEFF TGCGCCAGCGCTCAAACAGGGGGAACTCTCTTTGAGGAGTTCTTC
once TRBJ1-1 TRBD1 TRBV29-1 CSVDRGLNTEAFF TGCAGCGTTGACAGGGGGCTAAACACTGAAGCTTTCTTT
NA TRBJ2-6 TRBD1 TRBV9 CASSAWTGPNSGANVLTF TGTGCCAGCAGCGCTTGGACAGGTCCCAACTCTGGGGCCAACGTCCTGACTTTC
NA TRBJ2-7 NA TRBV3-1/TRBV3-2 CASSHNRDSYEQYF TGTGCCAGCAGCCATAACAGGGACTCCTACGAGCAGTACTTC
NA TRBJ2-5 NA TRBV5-1 CASSLNREGLTQYF TGCGCCAGCAGCTTGAACAGGGAGGGTCTGACCCAGTACTTC
NA TRBJ2-7 TRBD2 TRBV5-1 CASRVSGASYEQYF TGCGCCAGCAGGGTTAGCGGGGCGTCCTACGAGCAGTACTTC
once TRBJ2-2 TRBD1 TRBV5-1 CASSLFQGDGGELFF TGCGCCAGCAGCTTGTTTCAGGGGGATGGCGGGGAGCTGTTTTTT
NA TRBJ2-7 TRBD1 TRBV7-9 CASSSGGLGYEQYF TGTGCCAGCAGCTCAGGGGGTTTGGGCTACGAGCAGTACTTC
NA TRBJ2-2 NA TRBV19 CASRESFLAGELFF TGTGCCAGTAGAGAGTCTTTTCTCGCCGGGGAGCTGTTTTTT